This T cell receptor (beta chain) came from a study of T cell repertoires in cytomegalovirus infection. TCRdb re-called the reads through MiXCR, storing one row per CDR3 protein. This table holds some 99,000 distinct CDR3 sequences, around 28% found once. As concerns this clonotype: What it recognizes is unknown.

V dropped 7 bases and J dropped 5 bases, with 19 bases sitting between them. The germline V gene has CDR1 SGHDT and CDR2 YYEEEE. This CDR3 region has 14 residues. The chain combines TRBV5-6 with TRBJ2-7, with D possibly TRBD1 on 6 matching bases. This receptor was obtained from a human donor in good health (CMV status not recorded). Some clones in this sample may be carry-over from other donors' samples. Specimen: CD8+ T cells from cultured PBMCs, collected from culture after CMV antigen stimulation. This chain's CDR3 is CASASGHQGDEQYF. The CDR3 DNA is TGTGCCAGCGCATCGGGACACCAAGGAGACGAGCAGTACTTC.